These T cell receptor beta chains were read from a single sample in a study of cytomegalovirus exposure and HLA in healthy donors. The method was immunoSEQ multiplex PCR; TCRdb's version includes in-frame clones alone and lacks a portion of them. The table shows approximately 140,000 clones, with 80% occurring only once. The sample taken for sequencing was PBMCs. These TCRs come from a woman in her thirties or forties in good health and CMV-seronegative. Both conserved end residues are part of each CDR3. The D gene is left open where the match is weak. Where a row states a size, it is once, few, many or the class of an expanded clone; other rows omit it.

D gene | J gene | clone size | V gene | CDR3 DNA | CDR3 protein
NA | TRBJ2-7 | NA | TRBV2 | TGTGCCAGCAGTACCGAGCGGCTAGGCGAGCAGTACTTC | CASSTERLGEQYF
NA | TRBJ1-1 | NA | TRBV29-1 | TGCAGCGTTTCTTTGCCCGGCACTGAAGCTTTCTTT | CSVSLPGTEAFF
TRBD2 | TRBJ2-1 | NA | TRBV7-2 | TGTGCCAGCAGCTTACTAGCGGGAGTGGGCAATGAGCAGTTCTTC | CASSLLAGVGNEQFF
TRBD2 | TRBJ2-5 | NA | TRBV5-1 | TGCGCCAGCAGCCCACGCGGGGGGGAGACCCAGTACTTC | CASSPRGGETQYF
NA | TRBJ1-2 | NA | TRBV5-6 | TGTGCCAGCAGCTTGACAGACAGTGGATATGGCTACACCTTC | CASSLTDSGYGYTF
TRBD1 | TRBJ2-3 | NA | TRBV6-6 | TGTGCCAGCAGTCCTCGACAGGGAAAACGCGCAGATACGCAGTATTTT | CASSPRQGKRADTQYF
NA | TRBJ1-2 | few | TRBV27 | TGTGCCAGCAGTTTACCGACAGGTCGGGGCTACACCTTC | CASSLPTGRGYTF
TRBD1 | TRBJ1-6 | few | TRBV5-1 | TGCGCCAGCAGCTTGGACGGACAGGGGCCTGATTCACCCCTCCACTTT | CASSLDGQGPDSPLHF
NA | TRBJ1-3 | NA | TRBV6-1 | TGTGCCAGCAGTGAAACTGGCAGGGCCTCTGGAAACACCATATATTTT | CASSETGRASGNTIYF
TRBD1 | TRBJ2-2 | NA | TRBV6-1 | TGTGCCGGCCATCGGGACAGAGAGTCCGGGGAGCTGTTTTTT | CAGHRDRESGELFF
NA | TRBJ2-5 | NA | TRBV7-9 | TGTGCCAGCAGCTTAGTGGTAGACCAAGAGACCCAGTACTTC | CASSLVVDQETQYF
TRBD1 | TRBJ1-5 | NA | TRBV28 | TGTGCCAGCAGACGGACAGGGATCAATCAGCCCCAGCATTTT | CASRRTGINQPQHF
NA | TRBJ2-7 | NA | TRBV4-3 | TGCGCCAGCAGCCAATCCGTCACCGTGAGAGAGCAGTACTTC | CASSQSVTVREQYF
NA | TRBJ1-2 | NA | TRBV6-9 | TGTGCCAGCAGTTATTTGCGGGTAGTGGCTGGCTACACCTTC | CASSYLRVVAGYTF
NA | TRBJ1-6 | NA | TRBV9 | TGTGCCAGCAGCCTTGGCCCCAATTCACCCCTCCACTTT | CASSLGPNSPLHF
NA | TRBJ1-1 | few | TRBV5-1 | TGCGCCAGCAGCTTGGGTACAGGCCCCGAAGCTTTCTTT | CASSLGTGPEAFF
NA | TRBJ2-1 | NA | TRBV28 | TGTGCCAGCAGGGGGAGGCAGGCAAGCTCCTACAATGAGCAGTTCTTC | CASRGRQASSYNEQFF
NA | TRBJ2-5 | NA | TRBV15 | TGTGCCACCAGCAGAGGTGCACAACAAGAGACCCAGTACTTC | CATSRGAQQETQYF
TRBD2 | TRBJ2-7 | NA | TRBV28 | TGTGCCAGCAGGACTAGCGCGACCTACGAGCAGTACTTC | CASRTSATYEQYF
TRBD2 | TRBJ2-1 | NA | TRBV6-6 | TGTGCCAGCAGTTTCAGACTAGCGGGACCGGGCAATGAGCAGTTCTTC | CASSFRLAGPGNEQFF
TRBD2 | TRBJ2-7 | NA | TRBV15 | TGTGCCACCAGCAGGGATCCCGGAGCTAGCGGAGATGGCGAGCAGTACTTC | CATSRDPGASGDGEQYF
NA | TRBJ1-1 | NA | TRBV5-6 | TGTGCCAGCAGCTTGCGGACAAAGAACACTGAAGCTTTCTTT | CASSLRTKNTEAFF
NA | TRBJ2-5 | NA | TRBV5-4 | TGTGCCAGCAGAGCCGACAGGCAAGAGACCCAGTACTTC | CASRADRQETQYF
TRBD1 | TRBJ1-2 | NA | TRBV7-9 | TGTGCCAGCAGCTCCTCCGGGACAGGGCCTTCAGTCTATGGCTACACCTTC | CASSSSGTGPSVYGYTF
TRBD2 | TRBJ2-7 | NA | TRBV2 | TGTGCCAGCAATCACCAGACTAGCGACGAGCAGTACTTC | CASNHQTSDEQYF
TRBD1 | TRBJ2-7 | NA | TRBV10-2 | TGCGCCAGCAGACAACCGGGACAGGCCCGCGAGCAGTACTTC | CASRQPGQAREQYF
TRBD1 | TRBJ2-7 | NA | TRBV4-3 | TGCGCCAGCAGCCAAGAGATGGGACAGGGAACCTACGAGCAGTACTTC | CASSQEMGQGTYEQYF
TRBD1 | TRBJ2-5 | few | TRBV5-4 | TGTGCCAGCAGCTTGGGGGACAGGATAGGGGAAGAGACCCAGTACTTC | CASSLGDRIGEETQYF
TRBD1 | TRBJ2-5 | NA | TRBV6-5 | TGTGCCAGCAGTTGGACAGGGAGGGAGACCCAGTACTTC | CASSWTGRETQYF
NA | TRBJ1-2 | NA | TRBV7-2 | TGTGCCAGCAGCTTATCACAGCTTTATGGCTACACCTTC | CASSLSQLYGYTF
TRBD2 | TRBJ2-7 | NA | TRBV29-1 | TGCAGCGTTGCGACCCCCAAGGGTAGCGGGAGTGTCGACGAGCAGTACTTC | CSVATPKGSGSVDEQYF
NA | TRBJ2-7 | NA | TRBV2 | TGTGCCAGCAGTGAAGGGACTTCCCCCTCCTACGAGCAGTACTTC | CASSEGTSPSYEQYF
NA | TRBJ1-3 | NA | TRBV4-2 | TGTGCCAGCAGCCAAGAGGGCCCGGTCCTCTCTGGAAACACCATATATTTT | CASSQEGPVLSGNTIYF
TRBD2 | TRBJ2-7 | NA | TRBV5-4 | TGTGCCAGCAGCTCAGGACTAGCGGGAGTTCGGCACGAGCAGTACTTC | CASSSGLAGVRHEQYF
NA | TRBJ2-4 | NA | TRBV28 | TGTGCCAGCAGTCTAGCGACTTTAGCCAAAAACATTCAGTACTTC | CASSLATLAKNIQYF
NA | TRBJ2-7 | NA | TRBV7-9 | TGTGCCAGCAGCCTCATACAGGGTAGGCCCTACGAGCAGTACTTC | CASSLIQGRPYEQYF
NA | TRBJ2-7 | NA | TRBV7-9 | TGTGCCAGCAGCACGGCAGGGAACGAGGCCTACGAGCAGTACTTC | CASSTAGNEAYEQYF
TRBD1 | TRBJ1-2 | NA | TRBV5-5 | TGTGCCAGCAGCTTGGAACAGGGGGACTATGGCTACACCTTC | CASSLEQGDYGYTF
NA | TRBJ2-3 | NA | TRBV7-3 | TGTGCCAGCAGCTTAAGTCAGGGCTCAGATACGCAGTATTTT | CASSLSQGSDTQYF
NA | TRBJ2-3 | NA | TRBV6-5 | TGTGCCAGCGGCTTTGGGGGGACAGATACGCAGTATTTT | CASGFGGTDTQYF
NA | TRBJ2-2 | NA | TRBV7-3 | TGTGCCAGCAGCTTAAATCCCCGCGGGGAGCTGTTTTTT | CASSLNPRGELFF
NA | TRBJ2-2 | NA | TRBV2 | TGTGCCAGCAGTGTCCGGGGTGGGCTGTTTTTT | CASSVRGGLFF
NA | TRBJ1-1 | NA | TRBV5-6 | TGTGCCAGCAGCTCCCTGACCCCGGGGCCACGGGGGACTGAAGCTTTCTTT | CASSSLTPGPRGTEAFF
NA | TRBJ2-1 | few | TRBV27 | TGTGCCAGCAGTTTCCGACAGCCCCAATCCACGTACAATGAGCAGTTCTTC | CASSFRQPQSTYNEQFF
TRBD1 | TRBJ2-7 | NA | TRBV4-3 | TGCGCCAGCAGCCAAGATGGGGACAGCACCTACGAGCAGTACTTC | CASSQDGDSTYEQYF
NA | TRBJ1-4 | NA | TRBV30 | TGTGCCTGGAGTGTATTAGGGGGACCTAATGAAAAACTGTTTTTT | CAWSVLGGPNEKLFF
NA | TRBJ2-5 | NA | TRBV6-5 | TGTGCCAGCAGTTATACCCTGGGCCAGGAGTACTTC | CASSYTLGQEYF
NA | TRBJ2-2 | NA | TRBV13 | TGTGCCAGCAGGATTGGCGGATCCACCGGGGAGCTGTTTTTT | CASRIGGSTGELFF
NA | TRBJ2-3 | NA | TRBV11-3 | TGTGCCAGCAGCTTAACGGGAGATACGCAGTATTTT | CASSLTGDTQYF
NA | TRBJ2-5 | NA | TRBV4-2 | TGTGCCAGCAGCCAAGCCGAAAGGGGACTCGTCCAAGAGACCCAGTACTTC | CASSQAERGLVQETQYF
TRBD1 | TRBJ1-5 | NA | TRBV4-1 | TGCGCCAGCAGCCAATCGATTATCGGGACAGGGGGCCTGCCCCAGCATTTT | CASSQSIIGTGGLPQHF
NA | TRBJ2-5 | NA | TRBV28 | TGTGCCAGCAGCCTCGGACTCCGCGGGGAGACCCAGTACTTC | CASSLGLRGETQYF
NA | TRBJ1-1 | NA | TRBV28 | TGTGCCAGCAGTTTCGGGGACACTGAAGCTTTCTTT | CASSFGDTEAFF
TRBD1 | TRBJ2-2 | NA | TRBV29-1 | TGCAGCGTTGAGACAGGGGGCACCAGGGAGCTGTTTTTT | CSVETGGTRELFF
NA | TRBJ1-1 | once | TRBV7-2 | TGTGCCAGCAGCTTAAGTCCCAGGTTGAACACTGAAGCTTTCTTT | CASSLSPRLNTEAFF
NA | TRBJ1-1 | NA | TRBV19 | TGTGCCAGTAGTCCCACGGGGGGGGGTGAAGCTTTCTTT | CASSPTGGGEAFF
TRBD2 | TRBJ2-7 | NA | TRBV5-1 | TGCGCCAGCAGCTTGCCGCGGGGGTCCTCCTACGAGCAGTACTTC | CASSLPRGSSYEQYF